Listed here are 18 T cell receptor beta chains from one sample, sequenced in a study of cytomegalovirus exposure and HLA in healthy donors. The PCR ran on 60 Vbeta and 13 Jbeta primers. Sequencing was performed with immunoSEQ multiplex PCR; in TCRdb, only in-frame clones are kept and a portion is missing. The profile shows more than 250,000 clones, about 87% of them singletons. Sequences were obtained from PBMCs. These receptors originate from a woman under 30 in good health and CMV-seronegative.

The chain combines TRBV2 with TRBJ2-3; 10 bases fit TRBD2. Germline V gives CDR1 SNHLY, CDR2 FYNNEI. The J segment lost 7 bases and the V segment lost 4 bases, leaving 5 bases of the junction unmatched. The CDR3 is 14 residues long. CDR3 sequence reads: CASSAGLARNTQYF. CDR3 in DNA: TGTGCCAGCAGTGCGGGACTAGCGCGGAATACGCAGTATTTT.

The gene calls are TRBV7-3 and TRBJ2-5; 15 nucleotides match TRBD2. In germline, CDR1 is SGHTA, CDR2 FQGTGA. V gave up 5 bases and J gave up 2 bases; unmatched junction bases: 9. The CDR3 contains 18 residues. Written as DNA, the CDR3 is TGTGCCAGCAGCCCCGGACTAGCGGGGGGGCCGGGACAAGAGACCCAGTACTTC. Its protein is CASSPGLAGGPGQETQYF.

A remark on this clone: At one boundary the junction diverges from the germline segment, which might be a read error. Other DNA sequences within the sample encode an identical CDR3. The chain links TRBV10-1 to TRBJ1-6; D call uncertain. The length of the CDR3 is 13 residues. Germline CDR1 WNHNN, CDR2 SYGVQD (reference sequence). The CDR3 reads CASSGTLNSPLHF. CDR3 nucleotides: TGCGCCAGCAGTGGGACTCTTAATTCCCCCCTCCACTTT.

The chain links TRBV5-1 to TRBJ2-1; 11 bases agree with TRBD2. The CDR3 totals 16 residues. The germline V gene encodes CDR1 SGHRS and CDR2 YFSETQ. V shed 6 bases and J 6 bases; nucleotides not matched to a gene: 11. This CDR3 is CASTILAGGSSNEQFF. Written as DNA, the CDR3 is TGCGCCAGCACCATATTAGCGGGGGGGAGTTCCAATGAGCAGTTCTTC.

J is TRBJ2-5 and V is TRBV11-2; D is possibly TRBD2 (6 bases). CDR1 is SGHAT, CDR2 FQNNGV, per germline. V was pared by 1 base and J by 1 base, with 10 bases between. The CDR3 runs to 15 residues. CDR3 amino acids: CASSLAGVIQETQYF. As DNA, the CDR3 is TGTGCCAGCAGCTTAGCGGGGGTAATCCAAGAGACCCAGTACTTC. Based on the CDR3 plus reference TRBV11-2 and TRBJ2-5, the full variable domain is EAGVAQSPRYKIIEKRQSVAFWCNPISGHATLYWYQQILGQGPKLLIQFQNNGVVDDSQLPKDRFSAERLKGVDSTLKIQPAKLEDSAVYLCASSLAGVIQETQYFGPGTRLLVL.

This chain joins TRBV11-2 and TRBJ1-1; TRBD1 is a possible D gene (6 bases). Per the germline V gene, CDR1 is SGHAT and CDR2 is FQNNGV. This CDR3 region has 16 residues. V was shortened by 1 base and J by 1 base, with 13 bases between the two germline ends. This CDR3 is CASSLVSRGPNTEAFF. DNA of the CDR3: TGTGCCAGCAGCTTAGTATCCAGGGGCCCGAACACTGAAGCTTTCTTT.

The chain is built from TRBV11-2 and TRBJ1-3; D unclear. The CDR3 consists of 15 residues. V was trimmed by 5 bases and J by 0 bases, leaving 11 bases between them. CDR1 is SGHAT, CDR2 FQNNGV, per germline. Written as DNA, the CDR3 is TGTGCCAGCAGCCGCACGGGAGACTCTGGAAACACCATATATTTT. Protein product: CASSRTGDSGNTIYF.

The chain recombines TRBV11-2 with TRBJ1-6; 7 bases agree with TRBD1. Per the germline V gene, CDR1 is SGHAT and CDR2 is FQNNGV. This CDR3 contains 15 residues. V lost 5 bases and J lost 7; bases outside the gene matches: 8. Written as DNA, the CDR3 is TGTGCCAGCAGCACCGGGACAGAGGGGAATTCACCCCTCCACTTT. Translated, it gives CASSTGTEGNSPLHF.

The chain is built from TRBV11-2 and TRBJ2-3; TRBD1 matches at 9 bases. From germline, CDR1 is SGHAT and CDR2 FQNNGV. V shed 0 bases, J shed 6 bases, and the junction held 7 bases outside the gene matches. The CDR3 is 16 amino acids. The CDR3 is CASSLEGTGPSDTQYF. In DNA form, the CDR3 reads TGTGCCAGCAGCTTAGAGGGGACAGGGCCCTCCGATACGCAGTATTTT. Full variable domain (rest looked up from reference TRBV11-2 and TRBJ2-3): EAGVAQSPRYKIIEKRQSVAFWCNPISGHATLYWYQQILGQGPKLLIQFQNNGVVDDSQLPKDRFSAERLKGVDSTLKIQPAKLEDSAVYLCASSLEGTGPSDTQYFGPGTRLTVL.

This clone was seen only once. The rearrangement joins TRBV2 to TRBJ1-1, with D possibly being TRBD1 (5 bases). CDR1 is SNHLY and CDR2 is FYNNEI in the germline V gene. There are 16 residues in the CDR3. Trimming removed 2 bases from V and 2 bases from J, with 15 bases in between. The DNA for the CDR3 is TGTGCCAGCAGTGAATACGCCATGGGGGGAAACACTGAAGCTTTCTTT. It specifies CASSEYAMGGNTEAFF. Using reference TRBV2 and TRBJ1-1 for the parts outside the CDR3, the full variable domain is EPEVTQTPSHQVTQMGQEVILRCVPISNHLYFYWYRQILGQKVEFLVSFYNNEISEKSEIFDDQFSVERPDGSNFTLKIRSTKLEDSAMYFCASSEYAMGGNTEAFFGQGTRLTVV.

Here the CDR3 reads CASSTLGTEQAETQYF. The CDR3 nucleotides read TGTGCCAGCAGTACTTTAGGGACAGAGCAGGCGGAGACCCAGTACTTC. This chain links TRBV9 with TRBJ2-5, with TRBD1 identical over 7 bases. The CDR3 totals 16 residues. With 5 bases clipped from V and 5 bases from J, the junction kept 15 bases outside the gene matches. The germline CDR1 and CDR2 sequences are SGDLS and YYNGEE. The full variable domain, completed using reference TRBV9 and TRBJ2-5, is DSGVTQTPKHLITATGQRVTLRCSPRSGDLSVYWYQQSLDQGLQFLIQYYNGEERAKGNILERFSAQQFPDLHSELNLSSLELGDSALYFCASSTLGTEQAETQYFGPGTRLLVL.

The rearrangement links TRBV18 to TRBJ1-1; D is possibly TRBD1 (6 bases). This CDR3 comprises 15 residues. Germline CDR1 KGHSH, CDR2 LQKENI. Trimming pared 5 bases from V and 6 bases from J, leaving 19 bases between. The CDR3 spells CASSTLRDIGAEAFF. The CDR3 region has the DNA TGTGCCAGCTCAACATTAAGGGACATTGGCGCTGAAGCTTTCTTT. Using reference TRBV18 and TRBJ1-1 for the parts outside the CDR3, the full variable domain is NAGVMQNPRHLVRRRGQEARLRCSPMKGHSHVYWYRQLPEEGLKFMVYLQKENIIDESGMPKERFSAEFPKEGPSILRIQQVVRGDSAAYFCASSTLRDIGAEAFFGQGTRLTVV.

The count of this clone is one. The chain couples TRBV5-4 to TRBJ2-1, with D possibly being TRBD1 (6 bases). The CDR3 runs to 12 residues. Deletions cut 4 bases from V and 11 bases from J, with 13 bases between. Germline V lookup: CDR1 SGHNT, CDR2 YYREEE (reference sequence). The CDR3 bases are TGTGCCAGCAGCACAACCGGACAGCAGCAGTTCTTC. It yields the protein CASSTTGQQQFF.

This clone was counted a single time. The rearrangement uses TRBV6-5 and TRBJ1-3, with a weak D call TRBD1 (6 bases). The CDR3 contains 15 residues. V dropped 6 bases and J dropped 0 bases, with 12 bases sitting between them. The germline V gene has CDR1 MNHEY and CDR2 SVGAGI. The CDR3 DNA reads TGTGCCAGCAGCAACGGACAGCTCTCTGGAAACACCATATATTTT. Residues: CASSNGQLSGNTIYF.

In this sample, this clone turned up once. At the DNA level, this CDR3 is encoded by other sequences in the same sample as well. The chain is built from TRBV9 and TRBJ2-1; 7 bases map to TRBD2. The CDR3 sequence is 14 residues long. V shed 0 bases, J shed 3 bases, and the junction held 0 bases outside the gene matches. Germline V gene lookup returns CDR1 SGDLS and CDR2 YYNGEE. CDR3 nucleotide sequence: TGTGCCAGCAGCGTAGGGACTAGCTACAATGAGCAGTTCTTC. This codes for CASSVGTSYNEQFF.

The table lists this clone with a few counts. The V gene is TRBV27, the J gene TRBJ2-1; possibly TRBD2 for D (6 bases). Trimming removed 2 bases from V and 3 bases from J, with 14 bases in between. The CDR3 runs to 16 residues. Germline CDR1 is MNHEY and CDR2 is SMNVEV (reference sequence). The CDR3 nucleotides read TGTGCCAGCAGTTTAAGTTCGGTTAGCGGCTACAATGAGCAGTTCTTC. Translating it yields CASSLSSVSGYNEQFF.

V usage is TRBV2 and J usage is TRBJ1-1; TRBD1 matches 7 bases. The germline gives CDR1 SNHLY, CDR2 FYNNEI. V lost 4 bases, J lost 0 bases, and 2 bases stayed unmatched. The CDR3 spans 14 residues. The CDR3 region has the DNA TGTGCCAGCAGTGGACAGGGACTGAACACTGAAGCTTTCTTT. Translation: CASSGQGLNTEAFF.

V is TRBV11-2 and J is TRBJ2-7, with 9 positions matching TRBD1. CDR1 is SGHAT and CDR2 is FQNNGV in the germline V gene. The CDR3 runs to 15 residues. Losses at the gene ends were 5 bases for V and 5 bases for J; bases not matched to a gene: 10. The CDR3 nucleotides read TGTGCCAGCAGCCTTCTCGGGACAGGGCGGCACGAGCAGTACTTC. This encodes CASSLLGTGRHEQYF.